This T cell receptor (beta chain) was profiled in a study of T cell responses to AZD1222 COVID-19 vaccine. Study observations and caveats: Donor demographics were predominantly white British with a female majority; clonal diversity may be underestimated. Two doses of AZD1222 preceded a rise in Spike-specific TCR breadth and depth. Seropositive at baseline were only six or seven AZD1222 recipients. Distributed over spike, vaccine-associated CD4 TCRs predominated at 160-218 and 743-854.

Sequencing used immunoSEQ multiplex PCR; TCRdb keeps in-frame clones, though not all of them. The sample lists about 170,000 clones, 80% to 90% occurring once. Germline assignment: CDR1 SGHVS and CDR2 FQNEAQ. V dropped 1 base and J dropped 0 bases, with 6 bases sitting between them. The CDR3 consists of 14 residues. Concerning this clone itself: The target antigen is unknown.

The gene calls are TRBV7-8 and TRBJ1-2; D ambiguous. The specimen comprised peripheral blood, sampled on day 0 of AZD1222 vaccination. The clonotype was recovered from an adult in good health. CDR3 in DNA: TGTGCCAGCAGCTTAGTGGGTTCTAACTATGGCTACACCTTC. Its translation: CASSLVGSNYGYTF.